Below, one TCR beta chain is given with its context. Followed longitudinally, the Seattle patients had been enrolled during active infection. How the authors handled the data: Cell counts per sample came from amplifying reference gene primers. This table comes from immunoSEQ multiplex PCR, and its TCRdb copy is limited to in-frame clones, with some not included. The V and J calls and clone size were taken over from that table, and D and trimming were inferred from the DNA. The sample has 300,000 to 400,000 clones, about 90% seen once. This entry is derived from a study of blood T cell repertoires in COVID-19. The CDR3 consists of 15 residues. Per germline, CDR1 SGHTA and CDR2 FQGNSA. The J segment lost 2 bases and the V segment lost 6 bases, leaving 7 bases of the junction unmatched.

The J gene is TRBJ1-5, the V gene TRBV7-2; 7 bases are a match to TRBD1. The receptor was isolated from a woman aged 50 to 60 with COVID-19, enrolled during active disease. The sequenced sample was peripheral blood. The CDR3 sequence: CASRGQPNGNQPQHF. In nucleotides, the CDR3 is TGTGCCAGCAGGGGACAGCCGAACGGCAATCAGCCCCAGCATTTT. The full variable domain, rest sourced from reference TRBV7-2 and TRBJ1-5, is GAGVSQSPSNKVTEKGKDVELRCDPISGHTALYWYRQSLGQGLEFLIYFQGNSAPDKSGLPSDRFSAERTGGSVSTLTIQRTQQEDSAVYLCASRGQPNGNQPQHFGDGTRLSIL.